A selection of T cell receptor beta chains follows, all from one sample in a study of sequential checkpoint blockade in melanoma. Sequencing was performed with immunoSEQ multiplex PCR; in TCRdb, only in-frame clones are kept and a portion is missing. This table has about 5,200 clones, about 80% appearing once. The material was CD8+ T cells sorted from blood (inferred from file names), obtained from a patient given nivolumab and ipilimumab in sequence. Source of these receptors: a human donor with melanoma. Each CDR3 is given with its conserved first and last residue. D genes are given only for firm matches. The listing skips clone size in some rows; elsewhere it reads once, few, many or a size class.

v_call	j_call	clone_size	d_call	cdr3_aa	cdr3_nt
TRBV30	TRBJ1-5	once	.	CAWSYETQESQPQHF	TGTGCCTGGAGTTACGAGACACAAGAGAGTCAGCCCCAGCATTTT
TRBV25-1	TRBJ1-3	.	.	CASSESNSGNTIYF	TGTGCCAGCAGTGAATCCAACTCTGGAAACACCATATATTTT
TRBV5-6	TRBJ2-7	.	.	CASSQGTSLYEQYF	TGTGCCAGCAGCCAGGGGACATCCCTCTACGAGCAGTACTTC
TRBV7-9	TRBJ2-7	.	TRBD1	CASSPGQGAYEQYF	TGTGCCAGCAGCCCCGGACAGGGGGCCTACGAGCAGTACTTC
TRBV6-6	TRBJ2-1	.	.	CASIKTYGTSLGEQFF	TGTGCCAGCATCAAGACGTATGGGACTTCCCTAGGGGAGCAGTTCTTC
TRBV5-6	TRBJ2-1	.	.	CATHEGVYNEQFF	TGTGCCACCCACGAGGGGGTCTACAATGAGCAGTTCTTC
TRBV4-2	TRBJ2-3	few	TRBD2	CASSHVGLAGTDTQYF	TGTGCCAGCAGCCACGTTGGACTAGCGGGGACAGATACGCAGTATTTT
TRBV6-1	TRBJ1-2	.	.	CASGGEGGYTF	TGTGCCAGCGGGGGGGAGGGTGGCTACACCTTC
TRBV10-3	TRBJ1-6	.	.	CAISVMPVDYGSPLHF	TGTGCCATCAGTGTTATGCCCGTGGACTATGGTTCACCCCTCCACTTT
TRBV29-1	TRBJ1-5	.	.	CSVEGGRNQPQHF	TGCAGCGTTGAAGGGGGGCGCAATCAGCCCCAGCATTTT
TRBV7-9	TRBJ2-7	.	.	CASSSLAQGEVYEQYF	TGTGCCAGCAGCTCGTTGGCTCAAGGGGAGGTCTACGAGCAGTACTTC
TRBV4-3	TRBJ2-3	.	.	CASSQEISSGTQYF	TGCGCCAGCAGCCAAGAGATAAGTAGCGGTACGCAGTATTTT
TRBV28	TRBJ2-1	few	.	CASSRIGQSSYNEQFF	TGTGCCAGCAGTCGCATCGGACAGAGCTCCTACAATGAGCAGTTCTTC
TRBV9	TRBJ2-7	.	.	CASSVAPQGSLSYEQYF	TGTGCCAGCAGCGTAGCGCCCCAGGGGTCCCTCTCCTACGAGCAGTACTTC
TRBV4-1	TRBJ2-5	.	TRBD1	CASSQVGEAQGVFQETQYF	TGCGCCAGCAGCCAAGTCGGGGAAGCACAGGGGGTCTTCCAAGAGACCCAGTACTTC
TRBV7-3	TRBJ1-2	few	.	CASSPPWADYGYTF	TGTGCCAGCAGCCCCCCCTGGGCAGACTATGGCTACACCTTC
TRBV5-5	TRBJ1-5	.	TRBD1	CASSLGGGDQPQHF	TGTGCCAGCAGCTTGGGAGGGGGCGATCAGCCCCAGCATTTT
TRBV6-4	TRBJ2-1	few	.	CASSDGTNNEQFF	TGTGCCAGCAGTGACGGGACAAACAATGAGCAGTTCTTC
TRBV7-9	TRBJ2-1	.	.	CASSSGGRYNEQFF	TGTGCCAGCAGCTCCGGGGGGCGCTACAATGAGCAGTTCTTC
TRBV19	TRBJ1-1	.	TRBD1	CASSKGGDRRDTEAFF	TGTGCCAGTAGTAAGGGGGGGGACAGGAGGGACACTGAAGCTTTCTTT
TRBV5-1	TRBJ2-2	.	.	CASSLTGGELFF	TGCGCCAGCAGCTTGACAGGCGGGGAGCTGTTTTTT
TRBV5-4	TRBJ2-3	.	.	CASLRGNSDTQYF	TGTGCCAGCCTACGGGGGAATTCAGATACGCAGTATTTT
TRBV28	TRBJ1-4	medium-sized	.	CASSSDRTGEKLFF	TGTGCCAGCAGCTCCGACAGGACTGGTGAAAAACTGTTTTTT
TRBV27	TRBJ2-1	.	TRBD1	CASSGRTGLLSEQFF	TGTGCCAGCAGTGGAAGGACAGGGTTGTTAAGTGAGCAGTTCTTC
TRBV7-7	TRBJ1-3	.	TRBD1	CASSPGQGAGNTIYF	TGTGCCAGCAGCCCTGGACAGGGGGCCGGAAACACCATATATTTT
TRBV10-3	TRBJ2-2	few	TRBD1	CAISEAGQGLNGELFF	TGTGCCATCAGTGAAGCGGGACAGGGGCTTAACGGGGAGCTGTTTTTT
TRBV5-1	TRBJ1-4	.	TRBD1	CASSPGTGRGEKLFF	TGCGCCAGCAGCCCTGGGACAGGGCGTGGTGAAAAACTGTTTTTT
TRBV7-9	TRBJ2-3	.	TRBD1	CATRGPDTQYF	TGTGCCACTAGGGGGCCTGATACGCAGTATTTT
TRBV14	TRBJ1-1	few	.	CASSLSGVNTEAFF	TGTGCCAGCAGCCTGTCAGGGGTGAACACTGAAGCTTTCTTT
TRBV7-9	TRBJ2-2	.	TRBD1	CATKTDRGVPGELFF	TGTGCCACAAAGACGGACAGGGGCGTTCCCGGGGAGCTGTTTTTT
TRBV7-2	TRBJ1-1	.	.	CASSLGRTEAFF	TGTGCCAGCAGCTTAGGTCGCACTGAAGCTTTCTTT